One sample yielded the 20 T cell receptor beta chains listed below, sequenced in a study of T-cell memory formation after mild COVID-19. From the 5' RACE reads, TCRdb called clonotypes with MiXCR, one entry per CDR3 protein. The top ten clones hold around 12% of a sample with around 440,000 distinct CDR3 sequences, roughly 18% of them seen once. The source material was PBMCs or a T cell subset sorted from them (not recorded which). These receptors all come from an adult woman who had mild COVID-19 (a few samples of this study predate the infection). Cell type and time point are not known.

This clonotype was seen a handful of times. V and J are TRBV20-1 and TRBJ2-1; 9 bases align to TRBD1. CDR1 is DFQATT, CDR2 SNEGSKA, per germline (reference sequence). CDR3 length: 13 amino acids. J was trimmed by 8 bases and V by 7 bases; bases with no gene match: 9. The DNA for the CDR3 is TGCAGTGTCCCGGGACAGGGTAGCGATGAGCAGTTCTTC. This gives the protein CSVPGQGSDEQFF.

The genes are TRBV24-1 and TRBJ2-3; no clear D gene. V lost 4 bases and J lost 3, with 4 bases in between. Germline CDR1 KGHDR, CDR2 SFDVKD. The length of the CDR3 is 12 residues. CDR3 nucleotides: TGTGCCACCAGTGACCAGACAGATACGCAGTATTTT. Protein sequence: CATSDQTDTQYF.

The chain uses TRBV4-3 and TRBJ2-2, with 7 bases fitting TRBD1. CDR1 LGHNA and CDR2 YSLEER come from the germline V gene. The CDR3 consists of 15 residues. The V gene end was trimmed by 1 base and the J gene end by 5 bases; junction bases not matched to a gene: 4. The CDR3, as DNA: TGCGCCAGCAGCCAAGTTAGGGGGCTGACCGGGGAGCTGTTTTTT. It codes for CASSQVRGLTGELFF.

This clonotype was detected many times. The germline gene is not matched at one end of the junction; a read error may be the cause. V usage is TRBV29-1 and J usage is TRBJ1-1, with no clear D. The CDR3 is made up of 12 amino acids. The germline V gene has CDR1 SQVTM and CDR2 ANQGSEA. This chain's CDR3 is CSVEDPGTEAFF. The CDR3 nucleotides read TGCAGCGTCGAAGACCCGGGAACTGAAGCTTTCTTT.

V is TRBV4-1 and J is TRBJ1-1; D ambiguous. The V end lost 4 bases, the J end lost 2 bases, and 11 bases lay between the germline ends. The CDR3 extends over 14 amino acids. Per germline, CDR1 MGHRA and CDR2 YSYEKL. The CDR3 sequence: CASSPRGFNTEAFF. CDR3 in DNA: TGCGCCAGCAGCCCCCGGGGATTTAACACTGAAGCTTTCTTT.

The chain carries TRBV28 and TRBJ1-5; 8 nucleotides line up with TRBD1. The CDR3 loop spans 12 amino acids. Germline CDR1 reads MDHEN; CDR2 reads SYDVKM. Trimming at V came to 6 bases and at J to 5 bases, leaving 0 bases not matched to a gene. The CDR3 nucleotides are TGTGCCAGCAGGGACAGGGATCAGCCCCAGCATTTT. This encodes CASRDRDQPQHF.

Ten or more counts support this clonotype. This chain connects TRBV18 to TRBJ2-1; TRBD1 matches at 8 bases. V trimming: 6 bases; J trimming: 6 bases; junction bases outside the gene matches: 4. Germline V gene sequence: CDR1 KGHSH, CDR2 LQKENI. CDR3 length equals 13 residues. The CDR3 loop reads CASSVDRANEQFF. The CDR3 DNA is TGTGCCAGCTCTGTGGACAGGGCCAATGAGCAGTTCTTC.

This clonotype appeared a single time. The chain links TRBV11-2 to TRBJ2-2, with D unresolved. Germline-derived CDR1 and CDR2 are SGHAT and FQNNGV. This CDR3 region has 15 residues. V was trimmed by 2 bases and J by 1 base, leaving 8 bases between them. In DNA, the CDR3 is TGTGCCAGCAGCTTATTGGGGATGAACACCGGGGAGCTGTTTTTT. Its translation: CASSLLGMNTGELFF.

This clonotype was detected many times. The V and J genes are TRBV5-6 and TRBJ1-5; weak D call: TRBD1 (6 bases). The CDR3 extends over 15 amino acids. Per germline, CDR1 SGHDT and CDR2 YYEEEE. Trimming pared 1 base from V and 0 bases from J, leaving 8 bases between. CDR3 DNA sequence: TGTGCCAGCAGCTTGAGAGGGGGTAGCAATCAGCCCCAGCATTTT. Residues: CASSLRGGSNQPQHF.

The gene calls are TRBV7-2 and TRBJ1-2; no firm D call. The CDR3 has 12 amino acids. V gave up 0 bases and J gave up 6 bases, with 5 bases separating them. Per germline, CDR1 SGHTA and CDR2 FQGNSA. The CDR3 region has the DNA TGTGCCAGCAGCTTAGCGTTGGATGGCTACACCTTC. This encodes CASSLALDGYTF.

This chain uses TRBV4-1 with TRBJ2-5; 7 bases match TRBD2. V was pared by 2 bases and J by 0 bases, with 6 bases of the junction left unmatched. Germline V CDR1 and CDR2: MGHRA, YSYEKL. The CDR3 is 16 residues long. CDR3 DNA: TGCGCCAGCAGCCAAAGCGAACGGGGGGACCAAGAGACCCAGTACTTC. It yields the protein CASSQSERGDQETQYF.

J is TRBJ2-1 and V is TRBV7-8; possible D gene TRBD1, 6 bases. This CDR3 has 13 amino acids. Germline V gives CDR1 SGHVS, CDR2 FQNEAQ. Trimming pared 6 bases from V and 5 bases from J, leaving 11 bases between. CDR3: CASRPRTDNEQFF. The CDR3 nucleotides read TGTGCCAGCAGACCCCGGACAGACAATGAGCAGTTCTTC.

This clonotype has only a few counts. The chain combines TRBV21-1 with TRBJ2-3; TRBD1 was called by the table and not checked on the DNA. TRBV21-1 is assigned pseudogene status. The CDR3 has 18 amino acids. CDR3 DNA sequence: TGTGCCAGCAGTCCAAGGATGGAAACGGGACATACCACAGATACGCAGTATTTT. This gives the protein CASSPRMETGHTTDTQYF.

The chain joins TRBV7-2 to TRBJ1-5; D remains unclear. CDR3 length equals 14 residues. Trimming cost V 4 bases and J 4 bases, with 11 bases left between them. CDR1 SGHTA and CDR2 FQGNSA come from the germline V gene. As DNA, the CDR3 is TGTGCCAGCAGCTCAGGACCAGAAAATCAGCCCCAGCATTTT. Amino acid sequence: CASSSGPENQPQHF.

CDR3 bases: TGTGCCAGTAGTAATCGGGGTCGGGGTAACTATGGCTACACCTTC. It yields the protein CASSNRGRGNYGYTF. V is TRBV19 and J is TRBJ1-2; D is undetermined. Germline CDR1 reads LNHDA; CDR2 reads SQIVND (reference sequence). Trimming shortened V by 4 bases and J by 1 base, and 13 bases separated the two germline ends. The CDR3 loop spans 15 amino acids.

This clonotype was recorded many times. The genes are TRBV5-1 and TRBJ2-5, with D uncertain. The CDR3 length is 14 residues. Per germline, CDR1 SGHRS and CDR2 YFSETQ. Trimming shortened V by 0 bases and J by 7 bases, and 13 bases separated the two germline ends. The CDR3 reads CASSLGGIGGTQYF. DNA of the CDR3: TGCGCCAGCAGCTTGGGAGGCATCGGCGGGACCCAGTACTTC.

The chain carries TRBV27 and TRBJ2-7; TRBD1 aligns across 11 bases. Per germline, CDR1 MNHEY and CDR2 SMNVEV (reference sequence). The CDR3 extends over 17 amino acids. V lost 6 bases, J lost 3 bases, and 13 bases stayed unmatched. The CDR3, as DNA: TGTGCCAGCAGCCGAGGAATTTGGGACAGGGGGTACTACGAGCAGTACTTC. Translation gives CASSRGIWDRGYYEQYF.

This clonotype was recorded once. The V call is TRBV7-9, the J call TRBJ2-7; D could derive from TRBD1 or TRBD2 (6 bases each). The CDR3 contains 16 residues. Germline CDR1 is SEHNR and CDR2 is FQNEAQ (reference sequence). Deletions cut 4 bases from V and 6 bases from J, with 22 bases between. For the CDR3, the DNA is TGTGCCAGCAGCTCCCGGGGAGGACAGTCTTCTAGCGAGCAGTACTTC. It translates to CASSSRGGQSSSEQYF.

This chain uses TRBV12-3 or TRBV12-4 with TRBJ1-2; the D gene is possibly TRBD1 (5 bases). The CDR3 runs 15 residues. The V gene lost 8 bases and the J gene lost 4 bases, with 20 bases spanning the gap. The CDR3 region is CASQDSAGLVYGYTF. CDR3 bases: TGTGCCAGCCAGGACTCTGCAGGGCTAGTCTATGGCTACACCTTC.

This clonotype was counted a few times. This chain connects TRBV18 to TRBJ1-1, with 7 bases matching TRBD1. The CDR3 runs 14 residues. Trimming removed 6 bases from V and 1 base from J; junction bases left unmatched: 5. The V gene's germline CDR1 is KGHSH and CDR2 LQKENI. This CDR3 reads CASSADRRNTEAFF. CDR3 sequence (DNA): TGTGCCAGCTCGGCGGACAGGCGGAACACTGAAGCTTTCTTT.